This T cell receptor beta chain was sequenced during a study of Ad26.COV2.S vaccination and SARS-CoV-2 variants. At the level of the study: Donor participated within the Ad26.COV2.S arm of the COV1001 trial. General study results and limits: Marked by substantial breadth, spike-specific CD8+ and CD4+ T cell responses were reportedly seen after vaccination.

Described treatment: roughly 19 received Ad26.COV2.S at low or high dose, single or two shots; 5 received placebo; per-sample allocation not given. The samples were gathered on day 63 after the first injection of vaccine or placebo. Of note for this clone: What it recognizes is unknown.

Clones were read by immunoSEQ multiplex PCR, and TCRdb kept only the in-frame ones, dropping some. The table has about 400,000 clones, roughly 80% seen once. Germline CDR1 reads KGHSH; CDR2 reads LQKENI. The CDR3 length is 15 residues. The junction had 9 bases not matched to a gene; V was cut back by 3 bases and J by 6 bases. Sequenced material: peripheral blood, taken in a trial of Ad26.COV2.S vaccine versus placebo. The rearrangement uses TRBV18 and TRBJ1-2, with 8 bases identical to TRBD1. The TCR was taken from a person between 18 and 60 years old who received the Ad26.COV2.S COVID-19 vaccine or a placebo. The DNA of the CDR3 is TGTGCCAGCTCACCTCTGCAGGGGGCGGAGGATGGCTACACCTTC. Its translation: CASSPLQGAEDGYTF.